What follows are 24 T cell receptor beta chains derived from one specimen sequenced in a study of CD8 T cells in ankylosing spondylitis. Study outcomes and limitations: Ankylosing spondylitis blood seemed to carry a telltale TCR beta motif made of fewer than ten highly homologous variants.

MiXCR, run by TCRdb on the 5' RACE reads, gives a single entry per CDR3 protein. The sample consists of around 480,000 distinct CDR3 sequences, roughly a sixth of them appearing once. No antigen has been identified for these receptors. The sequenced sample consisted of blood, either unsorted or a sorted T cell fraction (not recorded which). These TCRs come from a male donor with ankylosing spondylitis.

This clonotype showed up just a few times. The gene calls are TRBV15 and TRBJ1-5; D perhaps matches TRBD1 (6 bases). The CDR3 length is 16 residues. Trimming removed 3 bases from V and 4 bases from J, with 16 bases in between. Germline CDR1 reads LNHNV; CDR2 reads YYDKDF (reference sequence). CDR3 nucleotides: TGTGCCACCAGCAGTTTCCGGGACACCCGAAATCAGCCCCAGCATTTT. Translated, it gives CATSSFRDTRNQPQHF.

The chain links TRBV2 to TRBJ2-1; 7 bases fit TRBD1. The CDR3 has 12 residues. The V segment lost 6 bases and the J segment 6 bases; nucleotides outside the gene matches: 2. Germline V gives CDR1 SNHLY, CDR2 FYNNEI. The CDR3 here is CASSSGGNEQFF. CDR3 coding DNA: TGTGCCAGCAGCTCAGGGGGCAATGAGCAGTTCTTC.

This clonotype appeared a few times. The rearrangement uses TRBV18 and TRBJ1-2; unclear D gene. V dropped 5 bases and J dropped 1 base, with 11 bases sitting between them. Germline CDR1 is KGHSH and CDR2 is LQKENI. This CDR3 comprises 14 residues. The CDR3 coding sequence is TGTGCCAGCTCATCGGGCCGTATTAACTATGGCTACACCTTC. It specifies CASSSGRINYGYTF. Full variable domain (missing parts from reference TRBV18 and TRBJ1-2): NAGVMQNPRHLVRRRGQEARLRCSPMKGHSHVYWYRQLPEEGLKFMVYLQKENIIDESGMPKERFSAEFPKEGPSILRIQQVVRGDSAAYFCASSSGRINYGYTFGSGTRLTVV.

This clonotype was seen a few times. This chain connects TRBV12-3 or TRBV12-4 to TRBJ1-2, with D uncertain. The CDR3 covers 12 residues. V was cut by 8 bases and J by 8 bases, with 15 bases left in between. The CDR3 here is CASRMAGSGYTF. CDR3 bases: TGTGCCAGCCGGATGGCGGGGAGCGGCTACACCTTC.

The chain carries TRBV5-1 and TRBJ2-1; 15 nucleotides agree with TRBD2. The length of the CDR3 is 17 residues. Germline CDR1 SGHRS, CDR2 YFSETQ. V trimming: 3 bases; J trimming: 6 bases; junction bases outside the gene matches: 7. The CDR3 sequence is CASSSWTSGRAPNEQFF. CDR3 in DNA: TGCGCCAGCAGCTCGTGGACTAGCGGGAGGGCCCCCAATGAGCAGTTCTTC. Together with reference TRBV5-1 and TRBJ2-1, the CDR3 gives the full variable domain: KAGVTQTPRYLIKTRGQQVTLSCSPISGHRSVSWYQQTPGQGLQFLFEYFSETQRNKGNFPGRFSGRQFSNSRSEMNVSTLELGDSALYLCASSSWTSGRAPNEQFFGPGTRLTVL.

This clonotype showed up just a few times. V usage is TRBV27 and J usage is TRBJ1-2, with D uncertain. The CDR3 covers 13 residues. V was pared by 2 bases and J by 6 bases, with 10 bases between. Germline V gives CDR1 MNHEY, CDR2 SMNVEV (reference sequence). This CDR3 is CASSLKGLHGYTF. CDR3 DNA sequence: TGTGCCAGCAGTTTAAAAGGGCTCCATGGCTACACCTTC.

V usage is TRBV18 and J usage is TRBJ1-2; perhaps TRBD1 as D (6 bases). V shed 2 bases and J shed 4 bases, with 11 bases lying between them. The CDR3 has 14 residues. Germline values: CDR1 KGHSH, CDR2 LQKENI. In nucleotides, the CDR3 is TGTGCCAGCTCACCAGGGCAGGGGAGCTATGGCTACACCTTC. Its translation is CASSPGQGSYGYTF.

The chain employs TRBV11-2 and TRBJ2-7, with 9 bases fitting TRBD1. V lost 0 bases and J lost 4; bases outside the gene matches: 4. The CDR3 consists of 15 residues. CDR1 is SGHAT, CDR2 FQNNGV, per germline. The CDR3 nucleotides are TGTGCCAGCAGCTTAGAGGACAGGGGTAAATACGAGCAGTACTTC. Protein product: CASSLEDRGKYEQYF.

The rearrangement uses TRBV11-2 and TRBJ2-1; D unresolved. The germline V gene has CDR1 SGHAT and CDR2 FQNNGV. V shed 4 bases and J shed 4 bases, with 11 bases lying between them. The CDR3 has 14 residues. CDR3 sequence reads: CASSSKARYNEQFF. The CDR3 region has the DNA TGTGCCAGCAGCTCCAAAGCGCGTTACAATGAGCAGTTCTTC.

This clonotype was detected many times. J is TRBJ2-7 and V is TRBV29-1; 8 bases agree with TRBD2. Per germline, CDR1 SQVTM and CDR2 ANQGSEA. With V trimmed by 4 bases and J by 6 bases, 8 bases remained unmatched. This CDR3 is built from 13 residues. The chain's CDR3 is CSVATSGLTEQYF. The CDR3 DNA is TGCAGCGTTGCAACTAGCGGCCTTACCGAGCAGTACTTC.

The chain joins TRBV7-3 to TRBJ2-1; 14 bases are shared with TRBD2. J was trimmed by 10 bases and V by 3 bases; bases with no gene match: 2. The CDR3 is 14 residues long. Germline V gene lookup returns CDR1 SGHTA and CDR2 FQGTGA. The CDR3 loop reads CASSLTSGGAEQFF. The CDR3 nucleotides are TGTGCCAGCAGCTTGACTAGCGGGGGGGCCGAGCAGTTCTTC.

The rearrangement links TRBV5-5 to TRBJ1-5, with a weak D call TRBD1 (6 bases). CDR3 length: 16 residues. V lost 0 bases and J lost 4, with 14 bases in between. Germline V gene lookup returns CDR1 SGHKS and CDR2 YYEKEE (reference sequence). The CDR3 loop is CASSLAAGALNQPQHF. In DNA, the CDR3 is TGTGCCAGCAGCTTGGCGGCAGGGGCCCTAAATCAGCCCCAGCATTTT.

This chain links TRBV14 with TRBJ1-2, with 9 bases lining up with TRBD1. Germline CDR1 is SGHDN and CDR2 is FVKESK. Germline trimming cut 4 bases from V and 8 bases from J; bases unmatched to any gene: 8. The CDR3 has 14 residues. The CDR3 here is CASSPNRGLSGYTF. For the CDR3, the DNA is TGTGCCAGCAGCCCCAACAGGGGGCTTTCGGGCTACACCTTC.

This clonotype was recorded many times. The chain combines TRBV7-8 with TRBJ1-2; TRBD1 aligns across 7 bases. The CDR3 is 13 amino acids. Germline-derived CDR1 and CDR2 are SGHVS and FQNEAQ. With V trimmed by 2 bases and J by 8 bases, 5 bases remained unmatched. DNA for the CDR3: TGTGCCAGCAGCTTAAGAGGGGGCAGGGGCTACACCTTC. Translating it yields CASSLRGGRGYTF.

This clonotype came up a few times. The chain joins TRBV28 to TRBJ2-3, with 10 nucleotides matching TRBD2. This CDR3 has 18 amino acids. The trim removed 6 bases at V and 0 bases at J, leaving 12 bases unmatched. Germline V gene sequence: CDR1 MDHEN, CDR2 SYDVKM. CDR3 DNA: TGTGCCAGCAGCACTACCTGGACTAGCGGAGATAGCACAGATACGCAGTATTTT. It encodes CASSTTWTSGDSTDTQYF.

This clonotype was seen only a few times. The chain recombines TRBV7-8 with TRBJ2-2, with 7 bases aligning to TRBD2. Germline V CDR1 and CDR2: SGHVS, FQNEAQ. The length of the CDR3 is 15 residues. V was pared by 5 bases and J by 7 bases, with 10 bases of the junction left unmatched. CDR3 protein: CASSLGSGGSGELFF. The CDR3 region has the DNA TGTGCCAGCAGCCTCGGATCGGGGGGAAGCGGGGAGCTGTTTTTT.

CDR3: CASSLSVSREGSNQPQHF. CDR3 DNA sequence: TGTGCCAGCTCACTCTCCGTATCTCGGGAGGGTAGCAATCAGCCCCAGCATTTT. The chain recombines TRBV18 with TRBJ1-5; D is unresolved. The CDR3 sequence is 18 residues long. Germline values: CDR1 KGHSH, CDR2 LQKENI. Trimming left V 4 bases short and J 0 bases short, with 19 bases between.

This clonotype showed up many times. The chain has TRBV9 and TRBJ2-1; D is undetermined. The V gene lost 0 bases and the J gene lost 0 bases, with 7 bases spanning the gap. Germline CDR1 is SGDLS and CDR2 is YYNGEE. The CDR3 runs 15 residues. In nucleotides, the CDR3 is TGTGCCAGCAGCGTAGGCGGTTTCTCCTACAATGAGCAGTTCTTC. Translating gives CASSVGGFSYNEQFF.

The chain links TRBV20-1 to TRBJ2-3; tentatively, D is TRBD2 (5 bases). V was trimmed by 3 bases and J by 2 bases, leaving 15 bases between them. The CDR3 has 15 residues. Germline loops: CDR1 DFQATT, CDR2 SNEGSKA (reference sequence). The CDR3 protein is CSASSGLTTTDTQYF. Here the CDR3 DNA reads TGCAGTGCTAGTTCAGGACTCACCACCACAGATACGCAGTATTTT.

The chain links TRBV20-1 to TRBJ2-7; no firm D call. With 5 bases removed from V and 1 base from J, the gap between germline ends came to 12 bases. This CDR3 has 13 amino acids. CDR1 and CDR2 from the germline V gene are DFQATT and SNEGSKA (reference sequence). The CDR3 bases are TGCAGTGCTCTCTTTGTCGAATCCTACGAGCAGTACTTC. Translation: CSALFVESYEQYF.

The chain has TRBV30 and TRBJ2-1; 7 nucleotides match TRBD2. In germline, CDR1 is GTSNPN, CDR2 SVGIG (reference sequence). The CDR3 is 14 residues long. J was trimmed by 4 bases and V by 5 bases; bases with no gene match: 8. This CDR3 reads CAWARGDPYNEQFF. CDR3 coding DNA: TGTGCCTGGGCTCGGGGGGATCCATACAATGAGCAGTTCTTC.

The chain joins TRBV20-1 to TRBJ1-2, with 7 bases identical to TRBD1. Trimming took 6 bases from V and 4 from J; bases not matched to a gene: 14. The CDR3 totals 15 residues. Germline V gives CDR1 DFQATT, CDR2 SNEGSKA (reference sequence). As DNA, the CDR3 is TGCAGTGCGGAGGGGGGCAGGGGGGCATCCTATGGCTACACCTTC. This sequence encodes CSAEGGRGASYGYTF.

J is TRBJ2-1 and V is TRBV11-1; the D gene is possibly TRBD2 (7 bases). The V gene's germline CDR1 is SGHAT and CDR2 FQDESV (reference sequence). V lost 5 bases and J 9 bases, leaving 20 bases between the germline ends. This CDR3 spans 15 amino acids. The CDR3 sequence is CASSGGGAGPLEQFF. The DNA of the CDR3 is TGTGCCAGCAGCGGAGGGGGGGCGGGGCCCCTTGAGCAGTTCTTC.

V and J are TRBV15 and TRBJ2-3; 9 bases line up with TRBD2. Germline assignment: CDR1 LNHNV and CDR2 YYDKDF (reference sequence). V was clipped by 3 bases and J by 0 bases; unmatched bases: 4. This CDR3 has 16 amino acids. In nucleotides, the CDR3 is TGTGCCACCAGCAGTAGAGCGGGAGGCAGCACAGATACGCAGTATTTT. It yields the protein CATSSRAGGSTDTQYF.